Listed below are T cell receptor beta chains from one sample, sequenced in a study of T-cell reconstitution after alpha-beta-depleted transplantation in children. Via MiXCR, TCRdb re-called the PCR reads, giving one row per CDR3 protein. Here the sample spans a few hundred thousand distinct CDR3 sequences, 25% to 30% being singletons. The starting material was PBMCs, obtained before TCRalphabeta/CD19-depleted stem cell transplant. All receptors derive from a boy younger than two with Wiskott-Aldrich syndrome, due to receive a stem cell transplant. CDR3s include the opening cysteine and the closing phenylalanine or tryptophan. D genes are given only for firm matches. Part of the rows lack a size; the others show once, few, many or a class for expanded clones.

clone_size d_call j_call cdr3_length v_call cdr3_aa cdr3_nt
. . TRBJ2-7 21 TRBV6-2/TRBV6-3 CASSYSYKGHRGIGPRGEQYF TGTGCCAGCAGTTACTCGTATAAGGGCCATCGGGGGATCGGGCCGAGGGGCGAGCAGTACTTC
. . TRBJ2-1 16 TRBV27 CASSTSGGTYAYEQFF .
. . TRBJ2-3 11 TRBV20-1 CSARTGTTQYF TGCAGTGCTAGGACTGGGACCACGCAGTATTTT
few TRBD1 TRBJ2-3 15 TRBV10-2 CASRDIGTATDTQYF TGCGCCAGCAGAGACATCGGGACAGCCACAGATACGCAGTATTTT
. TRBD1 TRBJ2-5 15 TRBV29-1 CSVEYLGTVQETQYF TGCAGCGTTGAATATTTGGGGACAGTCCAAGAGACCCAGTACTTC
once . TRBJ2-2 16 TRBV5-5 CASSLSGLVNTGELFF TGTGCCAGCAGCTTGAGCGGGTTGGTCAACACCGGGGAGCTGTTTTTT
. TRBD2 TRBJ2-2 16 TRBV20-1 CSAKGLAGGIAGELFF TGCAGTGCTAAGGGACTAGCGGGAGGAATTGCCGGGGAGCTGTTTTTT
. TRBD1 TRBJ1-2 14 TRBV5-1 CASSLNRGTYGYTF TGCGCCAGCAGCTTGAACAGGGGTACCTATGGCTACACCTTC
. TRBD1 TRBJ1-1 15 TRBV7-2 CASSLAGQANTEAFF TGTGCCAGCAGCTTAGCGGGACAGGCGAACACTGAAGCTTTCTTT
. . TRBJ1-1 15 TRBV20-1 CSARTGNGVGTEAFF TGCAGTGCTAGAACGGGGAATGGGGTAGGCACTGAAGCTTTCTTT
few . TRBJ2-5 14 TRBV6-2/TRBV6-3 CASSSTVYQETQYF TGTGCCAGCAGTTCGACCGTCTACCAAGAGACCCAGTACTTC
. . TRBJ2-7 13 TRBV20-1 CSAGDGRTYEQYF TGCAGTGCTGGGGACGGGCGTACCTACGAGCAGTACTTC
few . TRBJ1-2 15 TRBV12-3/TRBV12-4 CASSLVRGGIMGYTF TGTGCCAGCAGTTTAGTTCGGGGTGGCATTATGGGCTACACCTTC
. . TRBJ1-2 14 TRBV28 CATREQSDDYGYTF TGTGCCACACGAGAACAGTCGGACGACTATGGCTACACCTTC
few TRBD2 TRBJ2-7 15 TRBV12-3/TRBV12-4 CASLGRSGRVYEQYF TGTGCCAGTTTAGGACGTAGCGGGAGGGTCTACGAGCAGTACTTC
. . TRBJ2-1 15 TRBV5-8 CASSFRGSPYNEQFF TGTGCCAGCAGCTTTCGTGGGAGCCCTTACAATGAGCAGTTCTTC
. . TRBJ1-1 12 TRBV14 CASSHPRAEAFF TGTGCCAGCAGCCATCCGAGGGCTGAAGCTTTCTTT
few TRBD2 TRBJ2-7 15 TRBV2 CASSDWLAGAYEQYF TGTGCCAGCAGTGACTGGCTAGCGGGAGCCTACGAGCAGTACTTC
. . TRBJ1-4 13 TRBV18 CASSPGENEKLFF TGTGCCAGCTCACCAGGGGAAAATGAAAAACTGTTTTTT
. . TRBJ2-4 16 TRBV28 CASSQPAGVGKNIQYF TGTGCCAGCAGTCAACCGGCCGGGGTGGGCAAAAACATTCAGTACTTC
many . TRBJ1-1 15 TRBV5-1 CASSIYRASNTEAFF TGCGCCAGCAGCATATACAGGGCCTCGAACACTGAAGCTTTCTTT
. . TRBJ2-1 13 TRBV5-1 CASRALPYNEQFF TGCGCCAGCAGAGCCCTGCCGTACAATGAGCAGTTCTTC
once . TRBJ2-1 14 TRBV4-1 CASGAQLRGDEQFF TGCGCCAGCGGCGCCCAGCTGAGAGGCGATGAGCAGTTCTTC
few TRBD2 TRBJ2-2 14 TRBV25-1 CASRTSGYTGELFF TGTGCTAGCAGGACTAGCGGATACACCGGGGAGCTGTTTTTT
few TRBD1 TRBJ2-2 15 TRBV5-1 CASSLQGAYTGELFF TGCGCCAGCAGCTTACAGGGGGCGTACACCGGGGAGCTGTTTTTT
. TRBD2 TRBJ2-1 20 TRBV11-1 CASSLVILAGGPQSYNEQFF TGTGCCAGCAGCTTAGTGATTCTAGCGGGAGGACCCCAATCCTACAATGAGCAGTTCTTC
few . TRBJ2-2 17 TRBV4-2 CASSQKEGPANTGELFF TGTGCCAGCAGCCAAAAGGAGGGGCCCGCGAACACCGGGGAGCTGTTTTTT
. . TRBJ1-4 12 TRBV28 CASRVRNEKLFF TGTGCCAGCAGGGTCCGGAACGAAAAACTGTTTTTT
few TRBD1 TRBJ1-2 14 TRBV6-5 CASSFTQGAYGYTF TGTGCCAGCAGTTTTACCCAGGGGGCCTATGGCTACACCTTC
. . TRBJ1-5 14 TRBV27 CASSFRGGDQPQHF TGTGCCAGCAGTTTCAGGGGAGGAGATCAGCCCCAGCATTTT
few . TRBJ2-1 15 TRBV20-1 CSARDLLALYNEQFF TGCAGTGCTAGAGATCTGCTAGCCCTCTACAATGAGCAGTTCTTC
. TRBD1 TRBJ2-7 13 TRBV20-1 CSARVDRGYEQYF TGCAGTGCTAGAGTTGACAGGGGCTACGAGCAGTACTTC
. . TRBJ2-7 14 TRBV5-1 CASSRIQGPYEQCF TGCGCCAGCAGCCGGATCCAGGGGCCCTACGAGCAGTGCTTC
. . TRBJ2-7 15 TRBV28 CASSGTGRLSYEQYF TGTGCCAGCAGTGGGACCGGGCGGCTATCCTACGAGCAGTACTTC
. TRBD2 TRBJ2-5 20 TRBV28 CASSLYSTGTSTRRQETQYF TGTGCCAGCAGTTTATACTCTACCGGGACTAGCACGAGGAGGCAAGAGACCCAGTACTTC
few . TRBJ2-5 14 TRBV29-1 CSVSNRLSQETQYF TGCAGCGTGTCAAATAGGCTGAGCCAAGAGACCCAGTACTTC
. TRBD2 TRBJ2-1 14 TRBV20-1 CSARIAGLMNEQFF TGCAGTGCTAGAATAGCGGGGCTTATGAATGAGCAGTTCTTC
. . TRBJ1-2 15 TRBV11-2 CASSTRVGPHYGYTF TGTGCCAGCAGTACCAGGGTGGGCCCTCACTATGGCTACACCTTC
once . TRBJ2-3 16 TRBV10-3 CAISGGTDLSTDTQYF TGTGCCATCAGTGGGGGGACGGACCTAAGCACAGATACGCAGTATTTT
few . TRBJ1-4 14 TRBV4-1 CASSQDEGYEKLFF TGCGCCAGCAGCCAAGACGAGGGCTATGAAAAACTGTTTTTT
. . TRBJ1-1 14 TRBV7-6 CASSLFQGNTEAFF TGTGCCAGCAGCTTATTCCAGGGGAACACTGAAGCTTTCTTT
. TRBD2 TRBJ2-1 15 TRBV6-2/TRBV6-3 CASSYSQTSGNERFF TGTGCCAGCAGTTACTCCCAGACTAGCGGGAATGAGCGGTTCTTC
. . TRBJ2-7 13 TRBV5-1 CASSPEAWGEQYF TGCGCCAGCAGCCCCGAGGCGTGGGGCGAGCAGTACTTC
. . TRBJ2-1 18 TRBV5-1 CASSLEVPGPPSYNEQFF TGCGCCAGCAGCTTGGAGGTCCCAGGGCCCCCGTCCTACAATGAGCAGTTCTTC
. . TRBJ2-7 13 TRBV5-1 CASSKGTPGVQYF TGCGCCAGCAGCAAAGGGACGCCGGGGGTGCAGTACTTC
. . TRBJ2-5 14 TRBV5-1 CASSLIWYQETQYF TGCGCCAGCAGCTTGATTTGGTACCAAGAGACCCAGTACTTC
. TRBD2 TRBJ2-1 15 TRBV27 CASSLLAGGPDEQFF TGTGCCAGCAGTTTACTAGCGGGAGGGCCCGATGAGCAGTTCTTC
many TRBD1 TRBJ2-5 15 TRBV28 CASSLPRQGRETQYF TGTGCCAGCAGTTTACCGAGACAGGGGAGAGAGACCCAGTACTTC
few TRBD2 TRBJ2-5 17 TRBV4-2 CASSQGTSGSLQETQYF TGTGCCAGCAGCCAAGGGACTAGCGGGAGCCTCCAAGAGACCCAGTACTTC
few TRBD2 TRBJ2-3 17 TRBV7-8 CASSPGLAGGLKDTQYF TGTGCCAGCAGCCCCGGACTAGCGGGAGGGTTGAAAGATACGCAGTATTTT
once . TRBJ2-7 13 TRBV12-3/TRBV12-4 CASQYGVAYEQYF TGTGCCAGCCAATACGGGGTTGCCTACGAGCAGTACTTC
. . TRBJ2-5 12 TRBV4-2 CASSQDEGDQYF TGTGCCAGCAGCCAAGATGAGGGTGACCAGTACTTC
few TRBD2 TRBJ2-3 13 TRBV20-1 CSASGTTTDTQYF TGCAGTGCTAGTGGGACTACCACAGATACGCAGTATTTT
. TRBD1 TRBJ1-1 15 TRBV11-3 CASSPTGATGTEAFF TGTGCCAGCAGCCCGACAGGGGCAACGGGCACTGAAGCTTTCTTT
few . TRBJ1-1 15 TRBV18 CASSPPAGAYTEAFF TGTGCCAGCTCACCACCGGCAGGGGCCTACACTGAAGCTTTCTTT
few TRBD2 TRBJ2-1 17 TRBV5-1 CASSERLAGASYNEQFF TGCGCCAGCAGCGAGAGACTAGCGGGAGCGTCCTACAATGAGCAGTTCTTC
. TRBD2 TRBJ2-1 19 TRBV5-1 CASSLGLLSGTSSYNEQFF TGCGCCAGCAGCTTGGGGCTACTTAGCGGGACCAGCTCCTACAATGAGCAGTTCTTC